Listed below are T cell receptor beta chains from one sample, sequenced in a study of blood T cell repertoires in COVID-19. Assay: immunoSEQ multiplex PCR; the TCRdb copy retains only in-frame clones and omits some. The repertoire consists of about 300,000 clones, with over 75% occurring once and the leading ten covering less than 2.5%. Material: PBMCs or T cells enriched from blood (not recorded which). Receptors were obtained from a man aged 25 to 45 who had recovered from COVID-19. CDR3s include the opening cysteine and the closing phenylalanine or tryptophan. D genes are given only for firm matches. The size field is filled for only some rows; it gives once, few, many or a size class.

length	D	J	V	size	CDR3	DNA
13	.	TRBJ2-2	TRBV12-3/TRBV12-4	.	CASSLETGGELFF	TGTGCCAGCAGTTTAGAGACAGGAGGGGAGCTGTTTTTT
13	.	TRBJ2-7	TRBV12-3/TRBV12-4	once	CASSLAGAYEQYF	TGTGCCAGCAGTTTGGCAGGGGCCTACGAGCAGTACTTC
13	TRBD1	TRBJ1-1	TRBV7-3	.	CASSSGQATEAFF	TGTGCCAGCAGCTCCGGACAGGCCACTGAAGCTTTCTTT
14	.	TRBJ1-1	TRBV29-1	.	CSVEFQGENTEAFF	TGCAGCGTTGAGTTTCAAGGAGAGAACACTGAAGCTTTCTTT
15	TRBD1	TRBJ1-6	TRBV7-2	once	CASSLTGQGNSPLHF	TGTGCCAGCAGCCTGACGGGACAGGGGAATTCACCCCTCCACTTT
14	.	TRBJ2-7	TRBV30	.	CAWSVAGQYYEQYF	TGTGCCTGGAGTGTCGCCGGACAGTACTACGAGCAGTACTTC
15	TRBD2	TRBJ2-1	TRBV7-3	.	CASSPGAGGINEQFF	TGTGCCAGCAGCCCAGGGGCGGGGGGCATAAATGAGCAGTTCTTC
14	.	TRBJ1-5	TRBV9	.	CASSVGQANQPQHF	TGTGCCAGCAGCGTAGGGCAGGCTAATCAGCCCCAGCATTTT
14	.	TRBJ1-4	TRBV19	.	CASREDSTNEKLFF	TGTGCCAGTAGGGAGGATTCAACTAATGAAAAACTGTTTTTT
16	TRBD1	TRBJ1-1	TRBV5-5	.	CASSLSWTGSMGKAFF	TGTGCCAGCAGCCTTAGCTGGACAGGGTCAATGGGTAAAGCTTTCTTT
15	TRBD1	TRBJ1-5	TRBV18	.	CASSPTGGLNQPQHF	TGTGCCAGCTCGCCGACAGGGGGCCTCAATCAGCCCCAGCATTTT
13	.	TRBJ1-6	TRBV6-5	.	CASSTGNNSPLHF	TGTGCCAGCAGCACAGGGAATAATTCACCCCTCCACTTT
15	TRBD1	TRBJ1-1	TRBV5-4	.	CASNKGGQGTIPAFF	TGTGCCAGCAACAAAGGGGGACAGGGGACTATTCCGGCTTTCTTT
16	.	TRBJ2-7	TRBV7-2	.	CASSFSIRGSSYEQYF	TGTGCCAGCAGCTTTAGTATACGGGGGAGCTCCTACGAGCAGTACTTC
14	.	TRBJ2-1	TRBV24-1	.	CATSDRSRQNEQFF	TGTGCCACCAGTGATAGATCCAGGCAAAATGAGCAGTTCTTC
12	.	TRBJ2-7	TRBV12-3/TRBV12-4	.	CASSPGYYEQYF	TGTGCCAGCAGTCCAGGGTACTACGAGCAGTACTTC